Reported below is one TCR beta chain. This clonotype was recorded a few times. Its recognized antigen is unknown. No much larger clone is present one base from it, and per-base qualities are unavailable. This record belongs to a study of post-analysis software for immune sequencing data (dated by TCRdb to about 2015). As for the study more broadly: Recorded disease courses included relapsing-remitting, secondary progressive and progressive-relapsing multiple sclerosis, with some patients lacking subtype annotation. Patient repertoires were compared against 10 to 12 previously published healthy control repertoires from donors aged about 6 to 26 years. A subset of samples was prepared in parallel using single-end sample barcoding, then pooled and co-amplified after Illumina adapter ligation.

Study-wide findings and limitations: The control group was slightly older than the multiple sclerosis patient group. Normalized Chao1 diversity was significantly lower in multiple sclerosis patients than controls, suggesting substantial peripheral T-cell clonal expansion. Direct clustering with F measure revealed strong co-clustering of samples prepared in the same batch, which led to a batch-effect correction.

To demonstrate the VDJtools post-analysis software, the study profiled TCR beta repertoires from the peripheral blood of 10 to 15 young patients with multiple sclerosis. The multiple sclerosis patients were children and adolescents ranging in age from about 6 to 17 years. Libraries were prepared through PCR. The sequencer listed for this sample is Illumina HiSeq 2500. To reduce PCR and sequencing biases, unique molecular identifiers were incorporated into the TCR beta cDNA libraries. Roughly 500,000 cDNA molecules were obtained for every 1 to 10 million input T cells, so each molecule roughly corresponded to one T cell. The same protocol used for the earlier healthy control dataset was applied to prepare and sequence the patient libraries. Samples belonging to the same batch were prepared together, multiplexed and sequenced on a shared HiSeq lane. The authors processed their data as follows. MIGEC handled the raw barcoded reads, throwing out single-read molecular identifier groups before consensus assembly and CDR3 extraction. Clonotype tables were post-analysed with VDJtools, normalizing diversity by down-sampling all datasets to the smallest sample size. In repertoire overlap clustering, CDR3 amino acid sequences, but not nucleotide sequences, were matched to correct batch-related cross-sample contamination. The public reads were run again by TCRdb, first through fastp at Q25 and then through MiXCR, and only productive beta chains were kept. One record per CDR3 amino acid sequence lists the most common genes and DNA. These V and J calls derive from TCRdb rather than the authors' analysis. The sample table contains roughly 600,000 distinct CDR3 sequences; only one count was recorded for about 40% of them. The ten top clones hold roughly 1.8% of the sample.

The origin of this receptor is a girl between 10 and 17 years old with multiple sclerosis. The specimen was blood.

The bases are TGCAGTGCTAGTTCAGGTGGGCATAGCAATCAGCCCCAGCATTTT. It encodes CSASSGGHSNQPQHF. Recombination connected TRBV20-1 to TRBJ1-5, with no D gene named confidently. CDR1 and CDR2 are drawn from the germline V gene (reference sequence): DFQATT, SNEGSKA. Spanning cysteine to phenylalanine, the CDR3 consists of 15 amino acids. Solely the CDR3 DNA is kept, with 45 bases framed from the first base. The junction shows trimming of 3 bases on V and 0 bases on J, plus 12 bases between the germline ends.